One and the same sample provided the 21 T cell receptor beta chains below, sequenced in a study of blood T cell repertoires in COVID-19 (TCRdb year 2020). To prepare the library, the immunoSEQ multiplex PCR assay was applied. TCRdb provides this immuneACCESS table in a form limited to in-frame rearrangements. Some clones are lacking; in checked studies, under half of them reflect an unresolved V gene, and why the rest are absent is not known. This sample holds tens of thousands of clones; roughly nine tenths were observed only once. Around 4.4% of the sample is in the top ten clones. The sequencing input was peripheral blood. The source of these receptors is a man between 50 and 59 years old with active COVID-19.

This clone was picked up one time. The CDR3 bases are TGTGCCAGCAGCGAATCAGGGGCAGATACGCAGTATTTT. Translating gives CASSESGADTQYF. V usage is TRBV2 and J usage is TRBJ2-3; maybe TRBD1 (6 bases). This CDR3 spans 13 amino acids. Germline CDR1 reads SNHLY; CDR2 reads FYNNEI. Trimming stripped 6 bases from V and 4 bases from J, with 11 bases between.

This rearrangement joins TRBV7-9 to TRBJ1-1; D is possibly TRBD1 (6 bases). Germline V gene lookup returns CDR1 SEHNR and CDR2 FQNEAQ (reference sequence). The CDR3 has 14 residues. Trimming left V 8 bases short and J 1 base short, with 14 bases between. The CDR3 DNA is TGTGCCAGCTTACGGGACATAGGGAACACTGAAGCTTTCTTT. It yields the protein CASLRDIGNTEAFF.

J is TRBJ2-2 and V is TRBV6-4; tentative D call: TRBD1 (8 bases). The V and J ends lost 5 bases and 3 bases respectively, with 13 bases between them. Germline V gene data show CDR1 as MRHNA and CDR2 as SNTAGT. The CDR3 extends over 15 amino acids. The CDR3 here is CASSPTGGDTGELFF. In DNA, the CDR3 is TGTGCCAGCAGTCCAACAGGGGGGGACACCGGGGAGCTGTTTTTT.

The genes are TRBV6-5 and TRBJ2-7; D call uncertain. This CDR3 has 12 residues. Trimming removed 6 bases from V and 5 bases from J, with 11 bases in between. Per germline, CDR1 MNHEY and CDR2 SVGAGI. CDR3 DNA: TGTGCCAGCAGAGCTCCGGTGAACGAGCAGTACTTC. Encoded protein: CASRAPVNEQYF.

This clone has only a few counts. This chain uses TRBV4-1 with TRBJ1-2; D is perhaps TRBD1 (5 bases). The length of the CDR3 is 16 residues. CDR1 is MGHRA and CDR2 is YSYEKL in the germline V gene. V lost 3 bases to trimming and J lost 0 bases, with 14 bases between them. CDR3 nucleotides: TGCGCCAGCAGCCAGACAGACAGTTCGACTAACTATGGCTACACCTTC. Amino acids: CASSQTDSSTNYGYTF.

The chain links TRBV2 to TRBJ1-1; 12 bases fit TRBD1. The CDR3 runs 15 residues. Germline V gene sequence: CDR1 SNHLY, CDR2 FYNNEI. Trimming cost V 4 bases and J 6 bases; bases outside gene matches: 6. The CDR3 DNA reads TGTGCCAGCAGTGTGAAGGGACAGGGGGCGTCTGAAGCTTTCTTT. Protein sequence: CASSVKGQGASEAFF.

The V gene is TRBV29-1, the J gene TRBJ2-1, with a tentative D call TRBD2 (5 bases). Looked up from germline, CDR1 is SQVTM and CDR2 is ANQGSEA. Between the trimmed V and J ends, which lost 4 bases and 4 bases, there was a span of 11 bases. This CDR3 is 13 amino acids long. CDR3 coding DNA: TGCAGCGTTGTGAGGGATACTTACAATGAGCAGTTCTTC. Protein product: CSVVRDTYNEQFF.

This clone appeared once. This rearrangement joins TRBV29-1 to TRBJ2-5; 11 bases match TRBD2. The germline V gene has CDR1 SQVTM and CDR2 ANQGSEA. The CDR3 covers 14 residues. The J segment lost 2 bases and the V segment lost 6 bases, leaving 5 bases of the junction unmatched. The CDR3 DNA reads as TGCAGCGTGTGGGGGACTAGCGGACAAGAGACCCAGTACTTC. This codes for CSVWGTSGQETQYF.

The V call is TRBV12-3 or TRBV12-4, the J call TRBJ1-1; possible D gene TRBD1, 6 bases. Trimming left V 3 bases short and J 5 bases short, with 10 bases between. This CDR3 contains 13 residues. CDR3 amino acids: CASSFGGATEAFF. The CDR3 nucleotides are TGTGCCAGCAGTTTTGGGGGGGCGACTGAAGCTTTCTTT.

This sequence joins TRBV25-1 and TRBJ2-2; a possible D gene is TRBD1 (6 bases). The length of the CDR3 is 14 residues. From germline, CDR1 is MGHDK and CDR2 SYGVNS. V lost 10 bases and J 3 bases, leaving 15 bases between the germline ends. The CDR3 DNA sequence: TGTGCCACCCAGGACAGTACCTACACCGGGGAGCTGTTTTTT. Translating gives CATQDSTYTGELFF.

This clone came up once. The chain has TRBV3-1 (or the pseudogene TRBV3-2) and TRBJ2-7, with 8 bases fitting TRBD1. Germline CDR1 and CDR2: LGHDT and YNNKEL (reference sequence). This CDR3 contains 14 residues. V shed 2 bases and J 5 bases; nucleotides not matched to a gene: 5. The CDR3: CASSQRDRGHEQYF. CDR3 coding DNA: TGTGCCAGCAGCCAACGAGACAGGGGTCACGAGCAGTACTTC.

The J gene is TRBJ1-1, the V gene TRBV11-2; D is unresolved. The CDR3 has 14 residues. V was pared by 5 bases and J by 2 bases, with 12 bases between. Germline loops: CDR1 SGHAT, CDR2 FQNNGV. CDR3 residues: CASSGVRLNTEAFF. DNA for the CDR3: TGTGCCAGCAGCGGAGTGAGGTTAAACACTGAAGCTTTCTTT.

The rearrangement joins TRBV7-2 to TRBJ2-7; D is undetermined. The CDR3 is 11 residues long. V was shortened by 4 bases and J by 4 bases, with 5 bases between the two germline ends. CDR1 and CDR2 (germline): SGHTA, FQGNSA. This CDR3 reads CASSSYYEQYF. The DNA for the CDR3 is TGTGCCAGCAGCTCGTATTACGAGCAGTACTTC.

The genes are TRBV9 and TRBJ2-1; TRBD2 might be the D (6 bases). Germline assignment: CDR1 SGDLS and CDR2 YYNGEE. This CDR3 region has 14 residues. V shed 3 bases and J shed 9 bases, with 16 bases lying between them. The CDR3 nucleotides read TGTGCCAGCAGCGAGCGGGCAGCTCGGGGTGAGCAGTTCTTC. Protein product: CASSERAARGEQFF.

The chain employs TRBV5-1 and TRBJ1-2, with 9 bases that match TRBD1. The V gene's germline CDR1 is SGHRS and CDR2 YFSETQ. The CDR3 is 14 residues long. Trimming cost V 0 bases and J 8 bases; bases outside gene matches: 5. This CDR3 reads CASSLEGQGTGYTF. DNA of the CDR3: TGCGCCAGCAGCTTGGAAGGACAGGGGACCGGCTACACCTTC.

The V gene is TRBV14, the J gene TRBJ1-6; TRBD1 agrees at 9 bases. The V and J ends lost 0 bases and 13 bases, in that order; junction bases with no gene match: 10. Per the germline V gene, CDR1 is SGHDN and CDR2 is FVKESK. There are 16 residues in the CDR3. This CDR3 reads CASSQEGTGFSPPLHF. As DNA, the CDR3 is TGTGCCAGCAGCCAAGAGGGGACAGGGTTCTCTCCCCCCCTCCACTTT. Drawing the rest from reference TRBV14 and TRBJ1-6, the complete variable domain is EAGVTQFPSHSVIEKGQTVTLRCDPISGHDNLYWYRRVMGKEIKFLLHFVKESKQDESGMPNNRFLAERTGGTYSTLKVQPAELEDSGVYFCASSQEGTGFSPPLHFGNGTRLTVT.

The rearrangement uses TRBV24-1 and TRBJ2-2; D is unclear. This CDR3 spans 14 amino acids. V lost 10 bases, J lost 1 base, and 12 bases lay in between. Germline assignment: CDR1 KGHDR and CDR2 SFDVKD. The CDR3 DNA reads TGTGCCACACAGTGGTCCAAGAACACCGGGGAGCTGTTTTTT. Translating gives CATQWSKNTGELFF.

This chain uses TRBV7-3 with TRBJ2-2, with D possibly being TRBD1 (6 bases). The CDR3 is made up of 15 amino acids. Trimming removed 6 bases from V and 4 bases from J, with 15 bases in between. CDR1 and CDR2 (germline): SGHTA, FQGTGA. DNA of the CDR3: TGTGCCAGCAGTTGGGGGCGCCGGGGCACCGGGGAGCTGTTTTTT. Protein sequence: CASSWGRRGTGELFF. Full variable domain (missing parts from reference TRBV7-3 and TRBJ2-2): GAGVSQTPSNKVTEKGKYVELRCDPISGHTALYWYRQSLGQGPEFLIYFQGTGAADDSGLPNDRFFAVRPEGSVSTLKIQRTERGDSAVYLCASSWGRRGTGELFFGEGSRLTVL.

CDR3 DNA: TGTGCCAGCAGCACTTCCGGGACACAAGAGACCCAGTACTTC. Its translation: CASSTSGTQETQYF. J is TRBJ2-5 and V is TRBV7-9, with a tentative D call TRBD1 (6 bases). V lost 5 bases and J 2 bases, leaving 12 bases between the germline ends. This CDR3 comprises 14 residues. From germline, CDR1 is SEHNR and CDR2 FQNEAQ (reference sequence). Full variable domain (remainder filled in from reference TRBV7-9 and TRBJ2-5): DTGVSQNPRHKITKRGQNVTFRCDPISEHNRLYWYRQTLGQGPEFLTYFQNEAQLEKSRLLSDRFSAERPKGSFSTLEIQRTEQGDSAMYLCASSTSGTQETQYFGPGTRLLVL.

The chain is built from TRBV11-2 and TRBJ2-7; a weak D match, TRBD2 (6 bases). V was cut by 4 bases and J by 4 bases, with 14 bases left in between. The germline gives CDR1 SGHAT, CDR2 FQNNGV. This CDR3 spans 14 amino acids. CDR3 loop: CASSSLLGGYEQYF. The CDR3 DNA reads TGTGCCAGCAGCTCATTATTGGGGGGTTACGAGCAGTACTTC.

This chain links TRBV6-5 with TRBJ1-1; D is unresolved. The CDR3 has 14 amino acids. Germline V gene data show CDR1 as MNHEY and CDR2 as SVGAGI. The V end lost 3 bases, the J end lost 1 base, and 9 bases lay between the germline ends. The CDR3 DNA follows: TGTGCCAGCAGTTATGCGGCGGGGAACACTGAAGCTTTCTTT. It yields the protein CASSYAAGNTEAFF.